Listed below are T cell receptor beta chains from one sample, sequenced in a study of blood T cell repertoires in COVID-19. The repertoire was sequenced with immunoSEQ multiplex PCR; TCRdb's copy has only in-frame clones and lacks some. Of about 220,000 clones detected, 85% to 90% appear once; the ten largest clones hold more than 12%. The sequenced material came from PBMCs or T cells enriched from blood (not recorded which). The source of these receptors is a man younger than 40 who had been exposed to COVID-19. The CDR3 runs from the conserved cysteine through the conserved F or W. Fields, in order: clone size, V gene, D gene, J gene, CDR3 protein, CDR3 DNA. The D gene is left open where the match is weak. Rows may omit the clone size; those that give it use once, few, many or a size class.

clone_size: NA
v_call: TRBV7-6
d_call: TRBD1
j_call: TRBJ2-5
cdr3_aa: CASSAWDRKQETQYF
cdr3_nt: TGTGCCAGCAGCGCCTGGGACAGAAAACAAGAGACCCAGTACTTC

clone_size: NA
v_call: TRBV14
d_call: TRBD2
j_call: TRBJ2-2
cdr3_aa: CASSQAGGLTGELFF
cdr3_nt: TGTGCCAGCAGCCAAGCGGGGGGGCTCACCGGGGAGCTGTTTTTT

clone_size: NA
v_call: TRBV25-1
d_call: NA
j_call: TRBJ1-2
cdr3_aa: CASSRRATDDYGYTF
cdr3_nt: TGTGCCAGCAGTAGAAGGGCGACAGACGACTATGGCTACACCTTC

clone_size: NA
v_call: TRBV21-1
d_call: NA
j_call: TRBJ2-3
cdr3_aa: CAPPDREVTTDTQYF
cdr3_nt: TGTGCCCCCCCGGACAGGGAGGTTACGACAGATACGCAGTATTTT

clone_size: NA
v_call: TRBV4-1
d_call: NA
j_call: TRBJ2-2
cdr3_aa: CASSHNRGTGELFF
cdr3_nt: TGCGCCAGCAGCCATAATCGGGGCACCGGGGAGCTGTTTTTT

clone_size: NA
v_call: TRBV30
d_call: NA
j_call: TRBJ1-2
cdr3_aa: CAWSFQGGYTF
cdr3_nt: TGTGCCTGGAGCTTCCAGGGAGGCTACACCTTC

clone_size: NA
v_call: TRBV15
d_call: NA
j_call: TRBJ2-2
cdr3_aa: CATSNSMAGELFF
cdr3_nt: TGTGCCACCAGCAACTCAATGGCCGGGGAGCTGTTTTTT

clone_size: once
v_call: TRBV2
d_call: NA
j_call: TRBJ1-5
cdr3_aa: CASSGSGAGQPQHF
cdr3_nt: TGTGCCAGCAGTGGGTCAGGGGCCGGTCAGCCCCAGCATTTT

clone_size: NA
v_call: TRBV2
d_call: TRBD1
j_call: TRBJ2-7
cdr3_aa: CASSPRDRSSYEQYF
cdr3_nt: TGTGCCAGCAGTCCCCGGGACAGAAGCTCCTACGAGCAGTACTTC

clone_size: NA
v_call: TRBV11-3
d_call: TRBD2
j_call: TRBJ2-1
cdr3_aa: CASSLERGVYNEQFF
cdr3_nt: TGTGCCAGCAGCTTAGAGCGGGGGGTCTACAATGAGCAGTTCTTC

clone_size: NA
v_call: TRBV7-8
d_call: TRBD1
j_call: TRBJ1-2
cdr3_aa: CASSLNGQGSGYTF
cdr3_nt: TGTGCCAGCAGCTTAAACGGACAGGGTAGTGGCTACACCTTC

clone_size: once
v_call: TRBV5-4
d_call: TRBD2
j_call: TRBJ2-2
cdr3_aa: CASSPKRGGIGTGELFF
cdr3_nt: TGTGCCAGCAGCCCAAAGCGGGGGGGCATAGGCACCGGGGAGCTGTTTTTT

clone_size: NA
v_call: TRBV6-6
d_call: NA
j_call: TRBJ1-1
cdr3_aa: CASSYSQRGGNTEAFF
cdr3_nt: TGTGCCAGCAGTTACTCCCAGCGAGGGGGGAACACTGAAGCTTTCTTT

clone_size: NA
v_call: TRBV7-8
d_call: TRBD1
j_call: TRBJ1-4
cdr3_aa: CASRPGTGYEKLFF
cdr3_nt: TGTGCCAGCAGGCCCGGGACAGGGTATGAAAAACTGTTTTTT

clone_size: once
v_call: TRBV5-1
d_call: NA
j_call: TRBJ2-7
cdr3_aa: CARGRRCGNYEQYF
cdr3_nt: TGCGCCAGAGGGAGGCGGTGTGGTAACTACGAGCAGTACTTC

clone_size: NA
v_call: TRBV12-3/TRBV12-4
d_call: TRBD1
j_call: TRBJ1-2
cdr3_aa: CASSSKTGDGYTF
cdr3_nt: TGTGCCAGCAGCTCAAAGACAGGGGATGGCTACACCTTC

clone_size: NA
v_call: TRBV5-6
d_call: TRBD1
j_call: TRBJ2-2
cdr3_aa: CASSSTQGVTGELFF
cdr3_nt: TGTGCCAGCAGCTCAACGCAGGGGGTCACCGGGGAGCTGTTTTTT

clone_size: NA
v_call: TRBV3-1/TRBV3-2
d_call: NA
j_call: TRBJ2-7
cdr3_aa: CASSRRDSNEQYF
cdr3_nt: TGTGCCAGCAGCCGGAGGGACAGCAACGAGCAGTACTTC

clone_size: NA
v_call: TRBV3-1/TRBV3-2
d_call: NA
j_call: TRBJ1-1
cdr3_aa: CASSKRGGTAFF
cdr3_nt: TGTGCCAGCAGCAAACGGGGGGGAACCGCTTTCTTT

clone_size: NA
v_call: TRBV30
d_call: TRBD1
j_call: TRBJ1-5
cdr3_aa: CAWSGTGGTQPQHF
cdr3_nt: TGTGCCTGGAGTGGCACAGGGGGCACTCAGCCCCAGCATTTT

clone_size: NA
v_call: TRBV4-2
d_call: NA
j_call: TRBJ1-2
cdr3_aa: CASSQDRGDYGYTF
cdr3_nt: TGTGCCAGCAGCCAAGATCGAGGAGACTATGGCTACACCTTC

clone_size: NA
v_call: TRBV19
d_call: NA
j_call: TRBJ1-1
cdr3_aa: CASSSKGDANTEAFF
cdr3_nt: TGTGCCAGTAGTTCGAAGGGGGACGCAAACACTGAAGCTTTCTTT

clone_size: NA
v_call: TRBV4-2
d_call: NA
j_call: TRBJ1-2
cdr3_aa: CASSQDGQNYGYTF
cdr3_nt: TGTGCCAGCAGCCAAGACGGACAGAACTATGGCTACACCTTC

clone_size: NA
v_call: TRBV3-1/TRBV3-2
d_call: NA
j_call: TRBJ2-1
cdr3_aa: CASSQVEAGLKKQFF
cdr3_nt: TGTGCCAGCAGCCAAGTCGAGGCGGGGCTTAAAAAGCAGTTCTTC

clone_size: once
v_call: TRBV3-1/TRBV3-2
d_call: TRBD2
j_call: TRBJ2-3
cdr3_aa: CASSQEMVGRGYTDTQYF
cdr3_nt: TGTGCCAGCAGCCAAGAGATGGTCGGGCGGGGGTACACAGATACGCAGTATTTT

clone_size: once
v_call: TRBV21-1
d_call: NA
j_call: TRBJ2-7
cdr3_aa: CASRSGQGFDEQYF
cdr3_nt: TGTGCCAGCAGGTCGGGACAGGGGTTCGACGAGCAGTACTTC

clone_size: NA
v_call: TRBV27
d_call: TRBD2
j_call: TRBJ2-5
cdr3_aa: CASSYLGTSQETQYF
cdr3_nt: TGTGCCAGCAGTTACCTCGGGACTAGCCAAGAGACCCAGTACTTC

clone_size: NA
v_call: TRBV6-5
d_call: TRBD2
j_call: TRBJ2-1
cdr3_aa: CASSPTRAGGSEQFF
cdr3_nt: TGTGCCAGCAGTCCGACCAGAGCGGGGGGGAGTGAGCAGTTCTTC

clone_size: NA
v_call: TRBV12-3/TRBV12-4
d_call: NA
j_call: TRBJ1-1
cdr3_aa: CASSREPGTEAFF
cdr3_nt: TGTGCCAGCAGTCGAGAACCAGGGACTGAAGCTTTCTTT

clone_size: NA
v_call: TRBV5-1
d_call: TRBD1
j_call: TRBJ2-7
cdr3_aa: CASSLDRGFDEQYF
cdr3_nt: TGCGCCAGCAGCCTGGACAGGGGGTTCGACGAGCAGTACTTC

clone_size: NA
v_call: TRBV19
d_call: TRBD1
j_call: TRBJ1-5
cdr3_aa: CASSMGTDYQPQHF
cdr3_nt: TGTGCCAGTAGTATGGGGACAGATTATCAGCCCCAGCATTTT

clone_size: NA
v_call: TRBV19
d_call: TRBD2
j_call: TRBJ2-1
cdr3_aa: CASSYRDYQDSYNEQFF
cdr3_nt: TGTGCCAGTAGCTACCGGGACTACCAGGACTCCTACAATGAGCAGTTCTTC

clone_size: NA
v_call: TRBV6-5
d_call: NA
j_call: TRBJ1-5
cdr3_aa: CASRTGTAQQPQHF
cdr3_nt: TGTGCCAGCAGAACGGGGACTGCCCAACAGCCCCAGCATTTT

clone_size: NA
v_call: TRBV18
d_call: NA
j_call: TRBJ1-3
cdr3_aa: CASSIQGRGGSGNTIYF
cdr3_nt: TGTGCCAGCTCAATACAGGGCCGAGGGGGCTCTGGAAACACCATATATTTT

clone_size: NA
v_call: TRBV30
d_call: NA
j_call: TRBJ2-3
cdr3_aa: CAWVKYGGFTDTQYF
cdr3_nt: TGTGCCTGGGTTAAATACGGGGGTTTCACAGATACGCAGTATTTT

clone_size: NA
v_call: TRBV2
d_call: TRBD2
j_call: TRBJ2-2
cdr3_aa: CASSRTRNTGELFF
cdr3_nt: TGTGCCAGCAGTCGGACTAGGAACACCGGGGAGCTGTTTTTT

clone_size: NA
v_call: TRBV6-5
d_call: TRBD1
j_call: TRBJ1-5
cdr3_aa: CASRGPGQGSQPQHF
cdr3_nt: TGTGCCAGCAGGGGACCCGGACAGGGTAGTCAGCCCCAGCATTTT

clone_size: NA
v_call: TRBV7-2
d_call: TRBD2
j_call: TRBJ2-7
cdr3_aa: CASATLAALTYEQYF
cdr3_nt: TGTGCCAGCGCCACCCTAGCGGCCCTAACCTACGAGCAGTACTTC

clone_size: NA
v_call: TRBV2
d_call: NA
j_call: TRBJ1-4
cdr3_aa: CASSERWLGANEKLFF
cdr3_nt: TGTGCCAGCAGTGAAAGATGGTTGGGAGCTAATGAAAAACTGTTTTTT

clone_size: NA
v_call: TRBV13
d_call: NA
j_call: TRBJ2-7
cdr3_aa: CASSLGRGNEQYF
cdr3_nt: TGTGCCAGCAGCTTAGGCCGGGGGAATGAGCAGTACTTC

clone_size: few
v_call: TRBV23-1
d_call: NA
j_call: TRBJ1-2
cdr3_aa: CASSQSGRDYGYTF
cdr3_nt: TGCGCCAGCAGTCAATCGGGCAGGGATTATGGCTACACCTTC

clone_size: NA
v_call: TRBV28
d_call: TRBD1
j_call: TRBJ1-4
cdr3_aa: CATSGSRGNEKLFF
cdr3_nt: TGTGCCACCAGCGGGAGCAGGGGGAATGAAAAACTGTTTTTT

clone_size: once
v_call: TRBV6-5
d_call: NA
j_call: TRBJ1-2
cdr3_aa: CASSHQGDGYTF
cdr3_nt: TGTGCCAGCAGCCACCAAGGGGATGGCTACACCTTC

clone_size: NA
v_call: TRBV19
d_call: NA
j_call: TRBJ1-1
cdr3_aa: CASSMVADTEAFF
cdr3_nt: TGTGCCAGTAGTATGGTGGCGGACACTGAAGCTTTCTTT

clone_size: once
v_call: TRBV2
d_call: TRBD1
j_call: TRBJ1-1
cdr3_aa: CASRGQLNTEAFF
cdr3_nt: TGTGCCAGCAGGGGACAGTTGAACACTGAAGCTTTCTTT

clone_size: once
v_call: TRBV4-1
d_call: TRBD1
j_call: TRBJ2-7
cdr3_aa: CASSRLGKDRVKMYEQYF
cdr3_nt: TGCGCCAGCAGCCGTCTCGGGAAGGACAGGGTTAAAATGTACGAGCAGTACTTC

clone_size: NA
v_call: TRBV11-3
d_call: NA
j_call: TRBJ1-2
cdr3_aa: CASSSRGGHGYTF
cdr3_nt: TGTGCCAGCAGCTCGAGAGGGGGACATGGCTACACCTTC

clone_size: once
v_call: TRBV12-3/TRBV12-4
d_call: NA
j_call: TRBJ1-2
cdr3_aa: CASSPGFGYGYTF
cdr3_nt: TGTGCCAGCAGTCCAGGGTTCGGCTATGGCTACACCTTC

clone_size: NA
v_call: TRBV10-3
d_call: NA
j_call: TRBJ1-6
cdr3_aa: CAISSQGTGVNSPLHF
cdr3_nt: TGTGCCATCAGTTCTCAGGGTACGGGTGTTAATTCACCCCTCCACTTT

clone_size: once
v_call: TRBV6-2/TRBV6-3
d_call: TRBD2
j_call: TRBJ2-7
cdr3_aa: CASSYSGGGTYEQYF
cdr3_nt: TGTGCCAGCAGTTACTCTGGCGGGGGGACGTACGAGCAGTACTTC

clone_size: NA
v_call: TRBV2
d_call: TRBD1
j_call: TRBJ1-2
cdr3_aa: CASSRQGDVGGYTF
cdr3_nt: TGTGCCAGCAGTCGACAGGGGGATGTGGGTGGCTACACCTTC

clone_size: NA
v_call: TRBV27
d_call: TRBD1
j_call: TRBJ2-4
cdr3_aa: CASSSFWDREGKNIQYF
cdr3_nt: TGTGCCAGCAGTTCCTTTTGGGACAGGGAGGGCAAAAACATTCAGTACTTC

clone_size: NA
v_call: TRBV4-2
d_call: TRBD1
j_call: TRBJ1-2
cdr3_aa: CASSQDLRQGFRGYTF
cdr3_nt: TGTGCCAGCAGCCAGGACTTACGACAGGGGTTCCGTGGCTACACCTTC